This TCR beta chain is from a study of blood T cells in healthy people across ages. Regarding this clonotype: Its antigen is currently unknown.

Together with a sample-barcoded 5' primer, a J-beta primer mix was included in a second PCR lasting about 7 to 12 cycles. TCRdb itself ran the 5' RACE reads through MiXCR, one entry per CDR3 protein. Of about 680,000 distinct CDR3 sequences listed, 45% to 50% were seen once; the top ten hold around a third. Findings and caveats of the study: Greater diversity and more naive CD4+ cells were seen in long-lived donors than in aged donors. While age rose, TCR beta diversity per million T cells dropped in a roughly linear way.

CDR3 length: 14 residues. Germline values: CDR1 DFQATT, CDR2 SNEGSKA (reference sequence). The V segment lost 3 bases and the J segment 3 bases; nucleotides outside the gene matches: 8. The specimen sequenced was blood. This chain links TRBV20-1 with TRBJ2-7; 7 positions agree with TRBD2. This receptor was identified in a woman in her sixties in good health. The CDR3 nucleotides are TGCAGTGCTAGGGGTTCTAGCGGATACTACGAGCAGTACTTC. Translating it yields CSARGSSGYYEQYF.